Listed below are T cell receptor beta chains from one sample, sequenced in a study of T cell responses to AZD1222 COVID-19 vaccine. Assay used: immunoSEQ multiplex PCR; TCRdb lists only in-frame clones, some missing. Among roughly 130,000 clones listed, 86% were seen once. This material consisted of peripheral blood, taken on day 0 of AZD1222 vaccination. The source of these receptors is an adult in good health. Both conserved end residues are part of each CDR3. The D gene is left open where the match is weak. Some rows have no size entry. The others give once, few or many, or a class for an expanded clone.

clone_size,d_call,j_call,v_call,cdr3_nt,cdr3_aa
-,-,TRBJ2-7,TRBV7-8,TGTGCCAGCAGCCCCGATAGGATAACTTCCTACGAGCAGTACTTC,CASSPDRITSYEQYF
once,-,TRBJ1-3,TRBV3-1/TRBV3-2,TGTGCCAGCAGCCATGCTACAGGACTCTCTGGAAACACCATATATTTT,CASSHATGLSGNTIYF
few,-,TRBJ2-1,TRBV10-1,TGCGCCAGCAGTCGGGATCCCACAGGGGAGCAGTTCTTC,CASSRDPTGEQFF
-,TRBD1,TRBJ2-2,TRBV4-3,TGCGCCAGCAGCACCCGGGACAGGGGTATCGCCGGGGAGCTGTTTTTT,CASSTRDRGIAGELFF
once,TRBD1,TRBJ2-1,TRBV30,TGTGCCTGGAGCGAAGGGACAGGGATCAATGAGCAGTTCTTC,CAWSEGTGINEQFF
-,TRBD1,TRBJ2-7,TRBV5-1,TGCGCCAGCAGCTCGCGACAGGGGGTTTACTACGAGCAGTACTTC,CASSSRQGVYYEQYF
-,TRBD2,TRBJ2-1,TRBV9,TGTGCCAGCAGCGTATTAGCGGGCACAGACAATGAGCAGTTCTTC,CASSVLAGTDNEQFF
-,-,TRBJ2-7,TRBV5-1,TGCGCCAGCAGCTTGGAGTACGGAATCTACGAGCAGTACTTC,CASSLEYGIYEQYF
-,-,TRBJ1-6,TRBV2,TGTGCCAGCAGTGAACTCTCTACGGGATCCGGTTCACCCCTCCACTTT,CASSELSTGSGSPLHF
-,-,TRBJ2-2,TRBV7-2,TGTGCCAGCAGCTTAGGGGACGGACATTTGAACACCGGGGAGCTGTTTTTT,CASSLGDGHLNTGELFF
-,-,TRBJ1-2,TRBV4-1,TGCGCCAGCAGCCAAGATCCCGTGGGGGCTAACTATGGCTACACCTTC,CASSQDPVGANYGYTF
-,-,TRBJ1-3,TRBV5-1,TGCGCCAGCAGCTTGGGTTCAGAAAACACCATATATTTT,CASSLGSENTIYF
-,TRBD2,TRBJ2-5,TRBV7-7,TGTGCCAGCAGCCTAAGGGAGGGTCTGGAGACCCAGTACTTC,CASSLREGLETQYF
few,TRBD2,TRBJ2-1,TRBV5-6,TGTGCCAGCAGCTCTCTAGCGGGAGTGAGAAATGAGCAGTTCTTC,CASSSLAGVRNEQFF
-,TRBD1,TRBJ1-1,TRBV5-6,TGTGCCAGCAGCTTTTACAGGGGAGTGAACACTGAAGCTTTCTTT,CASSFYRGVNTEAFF
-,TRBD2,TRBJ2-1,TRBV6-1,TGTGCCAGCAGTGAATCAGGACTAGCGGGGACAATTGAGTTCTTC,CASSESGLAGTIEFF
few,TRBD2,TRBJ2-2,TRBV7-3,TGTGCCAGCAGCCCCACCGTAGGAGCGGGAGACACCGGGGAGCTGTTTTTT,CASSPTVGAGDTGELFF
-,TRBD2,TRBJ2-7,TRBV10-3,TGTGCCGTCACTAGCGGGGGGTCCTTCTCCTACGAGCAGTACTTC,CAVTSGGSFSYEQYF
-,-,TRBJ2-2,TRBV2,TGTGCCAGCAGCGCTAGCGAGGAACCGGCTAACACCGGGGAGCTGTTTTTT,CASSASEEPANTGELFF
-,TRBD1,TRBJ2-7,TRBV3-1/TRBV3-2,TGTGCCAGCAGCCGGCGGGCACAGGGGGTTTTGGCCGAGCAGTACTTC,CASSRRAQGVLAEQYF
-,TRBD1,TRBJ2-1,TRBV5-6,TGTGCCAGCAGCTACCGGGACAGGGTTGGTGAGCAGTTCTTC,CASSYRDRVGEQFF
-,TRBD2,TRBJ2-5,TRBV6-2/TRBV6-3,TGTGCCAGCAGTTACTCTCTAGCGGGAGGGCCCCAAGAGACCCAGTACTTC,CASSYSLAGGPQETQYF
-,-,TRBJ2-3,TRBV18,TGTGCCAGCTCACGGGACCCCTTGAAGCCAGATACGCAGTATTTT,CASSRDPLKPDTQYF
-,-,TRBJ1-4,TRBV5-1,TGCGCCAGCAGCTTGGAGGGATTCTCCGTGGGTGAAAAACTGTTTTTT,CASSLEGFSVGEKLFF
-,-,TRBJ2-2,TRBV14,TGTGCCAGCAGCCTGGGGGGGCCCCTCGTCGGGGAGCTGTTTTTT,CASSLGGPLVGELFF
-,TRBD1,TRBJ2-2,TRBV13,TGTGCCAGCAGCCAGCATATAACCGGGACAGGGGGCCCCGGGGAGCTGTTTTTT,CASSQHITGTGGPGELFF
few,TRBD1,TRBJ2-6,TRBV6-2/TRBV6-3,TGTGCCAGCAGTACAGGGGGCTCTGGGGCCAACGTCCTGACTTTC,CASSTGGSGANVLTF
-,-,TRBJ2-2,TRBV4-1,TGCGCCAGCAGCCAAGACCCAGCCTCGAACACCGGGGAGCTGTTTTTT,CASSQDPASNTGELFF
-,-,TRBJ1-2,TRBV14,TGTGCCAGCAGCCAAGCGATCGTCTATGGCTACACCTTC,CASSQAIVYGYTF
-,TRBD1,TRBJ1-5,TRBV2,TGTGCCAGCAGTACACAGGGGGCACAACAGCCCCAGCATTTT,CASSTQGAQQPQHF
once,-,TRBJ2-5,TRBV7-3,TGTGCCAGCAGCTCCAACCGAGGGGAGACCCAGTACTTC,CASSSNRGETQYF